Listed below are T cell receptor beta chains from one sample, sequenced in a study. TCRdb analysed the RT-PCR reads with MiXCR anew, one entry per CDR3 protein. In the table there are hundreds of thousands of distinct CDR3 sequences, approximately 15% of which are singletons. Specimen: memory CD4+ T cells from blood. Receptors were obtained from a female donor in good health, serving as a healthy control. CDR3s include the opening cysteine and the closing phenylalanine or tryptophan. Fields, in order: J gene, V gene, clone size, D gene, CDR3 DNA, CDR3 protein. D genes are given only for firm matches. The listing skips clone size in some rows; elsewhere it reads once, few, many or a size class.

J: TRBJ1-2
V: TRBV27
size: few
D: TRBD1
DNA: TGTGCCAGCAGACGACAGGGTTATGGCTACACCTTC
CDR3: CASRRQGYGYTF

J: TRBJ2-7
V: TRBV5-1
size: NA
D: TRBD2
DNA: TGCGCCAGCAGCTTGAGCGGGAGTGGGTACGAGCAGTACTTC
CDR3: CASSLSGSGYEQYF

J: TRBJ2-7
V: TRBV12-3/TRBV12-4
size: many
D: NA
DNA: TGTGCCAGCACAGGCGCCCCTATATACGAGCAGTACTTC
CDR3: CASTGAPIYEQYF

J: TRBJ1-6
V: TRBV6-1
size: NA
D: NA
DNA: TGTGCCAGCAGATCGGCTACGAAGGGCGGTAATTCACCCCTCCACTTT
CDR3: CASRSATKGGNSPLHF

J: TRBJ2-3
V: TRBV20-1
size: few
D: NA
DNA: TGCAGTGCTAGAAAACGGGCCTCGGATACGCAGTATTTT
CDR3: CSARKRASDTQYF

J: TRBJ2-1
V: TRBV23-1
size: NA
D: NA
DNA: TGCGCCAGCAGTCAACCCATCCCGGGGACCAGGGTCCCCTTC
CDR3: CASSQPIPGTRVPF

J: TRBJ2-3
V: TRBV7-2
size: many
D: NA
DNA: TGTGCCAGCAGCTTAGGTCTTAGGGCAGATACGCAGTATTTT
CDR3: CASSLGLRADTQYF

J: TRBJ2-2
V: TRBV15
size: many
D: NA
DNA: TGTGCCACCAGCAGAGATCTTGCGGTCGGTCACGGGGAGCTGTTTTTT
CDR3: CATSRDLAVGHGELFF

J: TRBJ2-6
V: TRBV28
size: many
D: NA
DNA: TGTGCCAGCACCCCCCACCTAGGGGACTCTGGGGCCAACGTCCTGACTTTC
CDR3: CASTPHLGDSGANVLTF

J: TRBJ2-3
V: TRBV12-3/TRBV12-4
size: many
D: TRBD1
DNA: TGTGCCAGCAGTGTACAGGGGGACACAGATACGCAGTATTTT
CDR3: CASSVQGDTDTQYF

J: TRBJ1-1
V: TRBV5-1
size: few
D: NA
DNA: TGCGCCAGCGGTAATACGAACACTGAAGCTTTCTTT
CDR3: CASGNTNTEAFF

J: TRBJ2-2
V: TRBV11-2
size: NA
D: TRBD1
DNA: TGTGCCAGCAGCTCAGGACAGGGTAGCGGACGGGGCCGGGAGCTGTTTTTT
CDR3: CASSSGQGSGRGRELFF

J: TRBJ1-6
V: TRBV5-1
size: NA
D: NA
DNA: TGCGCCAGCAGCTTGGGGGAATATAATTCACCCCTCCACTTT
CDR3: CASSLGEYNSPLHF

J: TRBJ2-3
V: TRBV4-2
size: NA
D: NA
DNA: TGTGCCAGCAGCCAATACGAGGGGCCAGATACGCAGTATTTT
CDR3: CASSQYEGPDTQYF

J: TRBJ2-3
V: TRBV5-1
size: many
D: TRBD1
DNA: TGCGCCAGCGGAGTGACAGGGGCCGGCACAGATACGCAGTATTTT
CDR3: CASGVTGAGTDTQYF

J: TRBJ2-7
V: TRBV7-9
size: few
D: NA
DNA: TGTGCCAGCAGCTTAGAGCTCACCAGAAGCTACGAGCAGTACTTC
CDR3: CASSLELTRSYEQYF

J: TRBJ1-2
V: TRBV6-5
size: many
D: NA
DNA: TGTGCCAGCAGTTACTCGTCCGAGGGAGGCTACACCTTC
CDR3: CASSYSSEGGYTF

J: TRBJ2-5
V: TRBV5-1
size: NA
D: TRBD1
DNA: TGCGCCACGAGACAGGGTGAAGGTGGAGAGACCCAGTACTTC
CDR3: CATRQGEGGETQYF

J: TRBJ2-2
V: TRBV12-3/TRBV12-4
size: NA
D: TRBD1
DNA: TGTGCCAGCAGTACCCGGGACAGGGTGCGCAGGGAGCTGTTTTTT
CDR3: CASSTRDRVRRELFF

J: TRBJ1-2
V: TRBV12-3/TRBV12-4
size: NA
D: NA
DNA: TGTGCCACTACGGACGGCTTCTATGGCTACACCTTC
CDR3: CATTDGFYGYTF

J: TRBJ1-6
V: TRBV20-1
size: many
D: TRBD1
DNA: TGCAGTGCTAGGAGACAGGGGTCTAATTCACCCCTCCACTTT
CDR3: CSARRQGSNSPLHF

J: TRBJ2-7
V: TRBV6-2/TRBV6-3
size: NA
D: NA
DNA: TGTGCCAGCAGCCTATCCAACAGGGCGTACCCGCCCTACGAGCAGTACTTC
CDR3: CASSLSNRAYPPYEQYF

J: TRBJ2-1
V: TRBV12-3/TRBV12-4
size: few
D: NA
DNA: TGTGCCAGCAGTCCCTCGGGTCGTGAGCAGTTCTTC
CDR3: CASSPSGREQFF

J: TRBJ1-2
V: TRBV2
size: few
D: TRBD1
DNA: TGTGCCAGCAGTGAACAAGGGACAGTCACTGGCTACACCTTC
CDR3: CASSEQGTVTGYTF

J: TRBJ2-5
V: TRBV12-3/TRBV12-4
size: many
D: NA
DNA: TGTGCCAGCAGTTGGGGGGTTTCGGAGACCCAGTACTTC
CDR3: CASSWGVSETQYF

J: TRBJ2-2
V: TRBV7-2
size: NA
D: TRBD1
DNA: TGTGCCAGCAGCTTATCCTCCGGGACAGGGGAATTGGGGGAGCTGTTTTTT
CDR3: CASSLSSGTGELGELFF

J: TRBJ1-6
V: TRBV4-2
size: few
D: NA
DNA: TGTGCCAGCAGCCAATTATTGGAGTATAATTCACCCCTCCACTTT
CDR3: CASSQLLEYNSPLHF

J: TRBJ1-2
V: TRBV6-2/TRBV6-3
size: NA
D: NA
DNA: TGTGCCAGCAGTTACTCCCCAGGTGCCGGTGGCTACACCTTC
CDR3: CASSYSPGAGGYTF

J: TRBJ1-2
V: TRBV7-2
size: few
D: NA
DNA: TGTGCCAGCAGCCCTCGGGGAGGGACGGGCTATGGCTACACCTTC
CDR3: CASSPRGGTGYGYTF

J: TRBJ1-3
V: TRBV29-1
size: NA
D: NA
DNA: TGCAGCGTGATGAGCTCTGGAAACACCATATATTTT
CDR3: CSVMSSGNTIYF

J: TRBJ2-7
V: TRBV9
size: NA
D: TRBD2
DNA: TGTGCCAGCAGCGGTAGCGGGAGCGGTTGGTCACAGTACTTC
CDR3: CASSGSGSGWSQYF

J: TRBJ2-1
V: TRBV29-1
size: NA
D: NA
DNA: TGCAGCGTTGAGTCGCGGGCCGACAATGAGCAGTTCTTC
CDR3: CSVESRADNEQFF

J: TRBJ1-2
V: TRBV7-8
size: few
D: TRBD1
DNA: TGTGCCAGCAGCCTCCTAAACAGGGGGCTTAGCTATGGCTACACCTTC
CDR3: CASSLLNRGLSYGYTF

J: TRBJ2-5
V: TRBV2
size: few
D: NA
DNA: TGTGCCAGCAGTCGGGGCCCTGGAGAGACCCAGTACTTC
CDR3: CASSRGPGETQYF

J: TRBJ1-1
V: TRBV5-1
size: few
D: TRBD1
DNA: TGCGCCAGCGGACAGGGAGGGGTGAACACTGAAGCTTTCTTT
CDR3: CASGQGGVNTEAFF